Presented here are 21 T cell receptor beta chains from one specimen sequenced in a study of shared clonotypes between healthy human individuals. Sequencing was performed with immunoSEQ multiplex PCR; in TCRdb, only in-frame clones are kept and a portion is missing. The sample yields roughly 1.5 million clones, 98% seen once. Sequenced material: naive CD4+ T cells sorted from blood. As for subset: CD45RA+ positively selected. These receptors were taken from a man aged 25 to 45 in good health.

The chain recombines TRBV5-7 with TRBJ1-1, with a tentative D call TRBD1 (5 bases). TRBV5-7 is an open reading frame whose function is uncertain. The CDR3 contains 18 residues. The V gene lost 7 bases and the J gene lost 2 bases, with 27 bases spanning the gap. CDR3 bases: TGTGCCAGCCACCTCGTTAAATGGGACCGGCCATCCAACACTGAAGCTTTCTTT. This gives the protein CASHLVKWDRPSNTEAFF.

This chain joins TRBV7-2 and TRBJ1-1; no clear D. The CDR3 contains 14 residues. V lost 6 bases to trimming and J lost 5 bases, with 16 bases between them. Germline CDR1 and CDR2: SGHTA and FQGNSA. As DNA, the CDR3 is TGTGCCAGCAGACCAGCGGACGGAAAAACTGAAGCTTTCTTT. This translates into CASRPADGKTEAFF.

The chain joins TRBV2 to TRBJ2-2, with D tentatively TRBD2 (6 bases). Trimming removed 4 bases from V and 6 bases from J, with 12 bases in between. Looked up from germline, CDR1 is SNHLY and CDR2 is FYNNEI. The CDR3 sequence is 14 residues long. The CDR3 here is CASSVRGLPGELFF. In DNA, the CDR3 is TGTGCCAGCAGTGTCCGGGGGTTGCCCGGGGAGCTGTTTTTT.

This chain links TRBV11-2 with TRBJ2-5; the match to TRBD2 covers 7 bases. Germline loops: CDR1 SGHAT, CDR2 FQNNGV. V shed 3 bases and J 2 bases; nucleotides not matched to a gene: 18. The CDR3 has 19 amino acids. The CDR3 here is CASSFRLAGQFVRQETQYF. CDR3 DNA sequence: TGTGCCAGCAGCTTTAGGTTAGCGGGCCAATTTGTGAGGCAAGAGACCCAGTACTTC.

This chain connects TRBV2 to TRBJ2-7; weak D call: TRBD1 (5 bases). Germline CDR1 SNHLY, CDR2 FYNNEI. Trimming took off 3 bases at V and 3 bases at J, with 12 bases between the two ends. CDR3 size: 14 residues. The CDR3 DNA reads TGTGCCAGCAGTGACCCAGGGCAAAACTACGAGCAGTACTTC. It specifies CASSDPGQNYEQYF.

This clone is a singleton in its sample. The CDR3 here is CASSFKRESTDTQYF. The CDR3, as DNA: TGTGCCAGCAGCTTTAAGCGGGAGAGCACAGATACGCAGTATTTT. The V and J genes are TRBV5-4 and TRBJ2-3; 8 nucleotides line up with TRBD2. CDR1 and CDR2 from the germline V gene are SGHNT and YYREEE (reference sequence). The CDR3 runs 15 residues. The ends lost 2 bases at V and 0 bases at J; junction bases unmatched: 2.

This chain uses TRBV9 with TRBJ2-1; no reliable D call. From germline, CDR1 is SGDLS and CDR2 YYNGEE. This CDR3 contains 14 residues. Trimming pared 1 base from V and 6 bases from J, leaving 11 bases between. The CDR3 loop is CASSVTSLGNEQFF. The CDR3 DNA is TGTGCCAGCAGCGTAACCTCTTTAGGCAATGAGCAGTTCTTC. Full variable domain (rest looked up from reference TRBV9 and TRBJ2-1): DSGVTQTPKHLITATGQRVTLRCSPRSGDLSVYWYQQSLDQGLQFLIQYYNGEERAKGNILERFSAQQFPDLHSELNLSSLELGDSALYFCASSVTSLGNEQFFGPGTRLTVL.

The rearrangement joins TRBV4-2 to TRBJ2-7; 13 bases are a match to TRBD2. CDR3 size: 15 residues. V gave up 5 bases and J gave up 2 bases; unmatched junction bases: 3. The germline V gene has CDR1 LGHNA and CDR2 YNFKEQ. The CDR3 nucleotides read TGTGCCAGCAGCGGAACTAGCGGGAGGGCCTACGAGCAGTACTTC. Protein: CASSGTSGRAYEQYF.

The chain couples TRBV27 to TRBJ2-2; perhaps TRBD1 as D (7 bases). Trimming cost V 7 bases and J 5 bases, with 17 bases left between them. Germline V CDR1 and CDR2: MNHEY, SMNVEV (reference sequence). The CDR3 has 15 amino acids. The CDR3 is CASKRGGGETGELFF. CDR3 DNA: TGTGCCAGCAAAAGAGGAGGGGGCGAAACCGGGGAGCTGTTTTTT.

This rearrangement joins TRBV11-1 to TRBJ2-7, with no clear D. The germline V gene encodes CDR1 SGHAT and CDR2 FQDESV (reference sequence). The CDR3 is made up of 14 amino acids. V lost 8 bases to trimming and J lost 4 bases, with 18 bases between them. The CDR3 sequence: CASVSQDRPYEQYF. CDR3 in DNA: TGTGCCAGCGTCTCCCAGGACCGTCCTTACGAGCAGTACTTC.

Of note for this clone: The same CDR3 is also encoded by other DNA sequences in this sample. The chain couples TRBV7-7 to TRBJ2-3; 7 bases are shared with TRBD1. This CDR3 is built from 14 residues. The germline V gene has CDR1 SSHAT and CDR2 FNYEAQ (reference sequence). V trimming: 5 bases; J trimming: 5 bases; junction bases outside the gene matches: 7. CDR3 sequence: CASSQTGVGDTQYF. The CDR3 bases are TGTGCCAGCAGCCAAACAGGGGTTGGAGATACGCAGTATTTT.

The chain employs TRBV11-3 and TRBJ2-1; 7 bases are a match to TRBD2. CDR1 is SGHNT, CDR2 YENEEA, per germline. Trimming cost V 5 bases and J 5 bases; bases outside gene matches: 6. The length of the CDR3 is 14 residues. The CDR3 sequence: CASSLSGKHNEQFF. The DNA of the CDR3 is TGTGCCAGCAGCCTGAGCGGGAAACACAATGAGCAGTTCTTC. Drawing the rest from reference TRBV11-3 and TRBJ2-1, the complete variable domain is EAGVVQSPRYKIIEKKQPVAFWCNPISGHNTLYWYLQNLGQGPELLIRYENEEAVDDSQLPKDRFSAERLKGVDSTLKIQPAELGDSAVYLCASSLSGKHNEQFFGPGTRLTVL.

In regard to this clone: Other DNA sequences of this sample code for an identical CDR3. This chain joins TRBV28 and TRBJ1-5; no clear D. Germline lookup yields CDR1 MDHEN and CDR2 SYDVKM. The V gene lost 6 bases and the J gene lost 3 bases, with 3 bases spanning the gap. This CDR3 region has 11 residues. CDR3 sequence (DNA): TGTGCCAGCAGCCCCAATCAGCCCCAGCATTTT. Protein: CASSPNQPQHF.

This chain connects TRBV5-4 to TRBJ1-2; no reliable D call. The CDR3 loop spans 14 amino acids. Trimming took 3 bases from V and 4 from J, leaving 13 bases between them. The germline gives CDR1 SGHNT, CDR2 YYREEE (reference sequence). CDR3 sequence: CASSSPGSFYGYTF. The CDR3 region has the DNA TGTGCCAGCAGCTCCCCGGGGAGTTTCTATGGCTACACCTTC. The whole variable domain, remainder taken from reference TRBV5-4 and TRBJ1-2, is ETGVTQSPTHLIKTRGQQVTLRCSSQSGHNTVSWYQQALGQGPQFIFQYYREEENGRGNFPPRFSGLQFPNYSSELNVNALELDDSALYLCASSSPGSFYGYTFGSGTRLTVV.

This clone appeared once. The chain joins TRBV10-3 to TRBJ2-3; either TRBD1 or TRBD2 may fit D (7 bases each). Germline V gene lookup returns CDR1 ENHRY and CDR2 SYGVKD. The ends were cut back, 10 bases at V and 0 bases at J, with 23 bases in the middle. There are 17 residues in the CDR3. The CDR3 DNA reads as TGTGCCACCTACCAAGGGAGGGGGCTTGTGAGCACAGATACGCAGTATTTT. This gives the protein CATYQGRGLVSTDTQYF.

V and J are TRBV30 and TRBJ1-5, with TRBD1 matching 9 bases. Per germline, CDR1 GTSNPN and CDR2 SVGIG (reference sequence). The CDR3 has 14 residues. Trimming cost V 2 bases and J 7 bases; bases outside gene matches: 6. The CDR3 is CAWSPGQGRQPQHF. In DNA, the CDR3 is TGTGCCTGGAGTCCGGGACAGGGACGGCAGCCCCAGCATTTT.

The chain links TRBV4-3 to TRBJ2-3, with D possibly being TRBD2 (5 bases). V lost 0 bases and J lost 0, with 7 bases in between. CDR3 length: 15 amino acids. CDR1 LGHNA and CDR2 YSLEER come from the germline V gene. CDR3 protein: CASSQEKRSTDTQYF. The CDR3 DNA reads as TGCGCCAGCAGCCAAGAGAAGCGGAGCACAGATACGCAGTATTTT.

On this clone: This sample also contains other DNA sequences that code for the same CDR3. The gene calls are TRBV28 and TRBJ2-7; 8 bases align to TRBD1. Trimming cost V 6 bases and J 2 bases; bases outside gene matches: 6. The germline CDR1 and CDR2 sequences are MDHEN and SYDVKM. The CDR3 extends over 14 amino acids. CDR3 in amino acids: CASRGQGAAYEQYF. The CDR3, as DNA: TGTGCCAGCAGAGGACAGGGAGCAGCCTACGAGCAGTACTTC.

The genes are TRBV28 and TRBJ2-7; D unresolved. This CDR3 contains 15 residues. CDR1 and CDR2 (germline): MDHEN, SYDVKM. The V and J ends lost 6 bases and 0 bases respectively, with 15 bases between them. CDR3 residues: CASSVAAVSSYEQYF. The DNA of the CDR3 is TGTGCCAGCAGCGTCGCAGCAGTGAGCTCCTACGAGCAGTACTTC.

The chain links TRBV15 to TRBJ2-2; D unresolved. From germline, CDR1 is LNHNV and CDR2 YYDKDF (reference sequence). V shed 1 base and J shed 5 bases, with 8 bases lying between them. The CDR3 spans 14 residues. For the CDR3, the DNA is TGTGCCACCAGCAGAGTACAATGGACCGGGGAGCTGTTTTTT. Translation: CATSRVQWTGELFF.

This clone has a single count. The chain links TRBV4-2 to TRBJ2-5; 8 nucleotides agree with TRBD2. In germline, CDR1 is LGHNA, CDR2 YNFKEQ. The CDR3 length is 16 residues. V was pared by 0 bases and J by 5 bases, with 8 bases of the junction left unmatched. As DNA, the CDR3 is TGTGCCAGCAGCCAAGAGGGCCGGGGGGGCCAGGAGACCCAGTACTTC. Its translation is CASSQEGRGGQETQYF.